Sequencing of this TCR beta chain was carried out in a study of OX40 agonist ivuxolimab in advanced cancers. General study points: Partial responders at 0.1-3.0 mg/kg had among the lowest clonal expansion.

The V gene lost 2 bases and the J gene lost 5 bases, with 23 bases spanning the gap. Germline lookup yields CDR1 SGHDT and CDR2 YYEEEE. The CDR3 is made up of 18 amino acids. Regarding this clone: The antigen is undetermined.

Assay: immunoSEQ multiplex PCR; the TCRdb copy retains only in-frame clones and omits some. The table records approximately 9,300 clones, approximately 63% of them present only once. The source was CD4+ or CD8+ T cells sorted from blood, collected in a trial of the OX40 agonist ivuxolimab. The source of this sequence is an adult with an advanced solid tumor such as melanoma, head and neck, liver or kidney cancer. The rearrangement joins TRBV5-6 to TRBJ2-1; D unclear. The CDR3 nucleotides are TGTGCCAGCAGCTTAGACCGCGGAGTCGGGTCCGCCCACAATGAGCAGTTCTTC. Its translation is CASSLDRGVGSAHNEQFF.